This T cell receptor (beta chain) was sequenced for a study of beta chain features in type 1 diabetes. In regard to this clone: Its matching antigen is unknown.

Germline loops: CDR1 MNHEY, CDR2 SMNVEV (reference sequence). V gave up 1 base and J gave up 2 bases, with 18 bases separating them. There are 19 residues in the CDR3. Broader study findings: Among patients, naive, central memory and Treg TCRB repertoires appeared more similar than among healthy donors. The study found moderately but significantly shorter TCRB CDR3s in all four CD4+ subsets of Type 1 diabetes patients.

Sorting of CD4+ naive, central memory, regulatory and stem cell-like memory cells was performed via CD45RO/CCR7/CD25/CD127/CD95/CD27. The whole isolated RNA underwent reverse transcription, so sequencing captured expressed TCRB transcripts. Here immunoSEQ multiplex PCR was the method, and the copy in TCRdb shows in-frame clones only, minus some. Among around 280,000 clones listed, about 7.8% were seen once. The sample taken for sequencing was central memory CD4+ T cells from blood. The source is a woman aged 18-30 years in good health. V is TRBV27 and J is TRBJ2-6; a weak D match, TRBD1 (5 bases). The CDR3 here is CASSLWYRGGWAGANVLTF. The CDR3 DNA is TGTGCCAGCAGTTTATGGTATAGGGGTGGTTGGGCTGGGGCCAACGTCCTGACTTTC.